A single sample is the source of the 19 T cell receptor beta chains below, sequenced in a study of early T cells in non-severe SARS-CoV-2 infection. TCRdb redid the calling of the 5' RACE reads with MiXCR, one entry per CDR3 protein. The sample carries 76,000 or so distinct CDR3 sequences, around 10% recorded once. Specimen: whole blood. These receptors all come from an adult who was a healthcare worker with PCR-confirmed SARS-CoV-2 infection or an uninfected control (not recorded which).

This clonotype has more than one count but fewer than ten. The V call is TRBV19, the J call TRBJ2-5, with 7 positions matching TRBD2. CDR1 LNHDA and CDR2 SQIVND come from the germline V gene (reference sequence). The CDR3 consists of 15 residues. J gave up 5 bases and V 7 bases, and 13 bases lay outside the gene matches. The CDR3 spells CASTSIQGGDETQYF. DNA of the CDR3: TGTGCCAGTACTTCCATCCAGGGAGGGGACGAGACCCAGTACTTC.

This clonotype was seen at least ten times. The chain employs TRBV6-4 and TRBJ2-3, with TRBD2 matching 13 bases. The germline V gene has CDR1 MRHNA and CDR2 SNTAGT. The CDR3 is 16 amino acids. The V gene end was trimmed by 5 bases and the J gene end by 1 base; junction bases not matched to a gene: 3. The CDR3 loop is CASSLGTSGGTDTQYF. In DNA form, the CDR3 reads TGTGCCAGCAGTTTGGGGACTAGCGGGGGCACAGATACGCAGTATTTT.

The gene calls are TRBV5-6 and TRBJ2-1; 7 nucleotides match TRBD2. Germline-derived CDR1 and CDR2 are SGHDT and YYEEEE. The V segment lost 2 bases and the J segment 5 bases; nucleotides outside the gene matches: 7. The CDR3 runs 15 residues. CDR3 in DNA: TGTGCCAGCAGCTTTCCGACTAGCATGAACAATGAGCAGTTCTTC. Protein: CASSFPTSMNNEQFF. The entire variable domain, with the rest obtained from reference TRBV5-6 and TRBJ2-1, is as follows: DAGVTQSPTHLIKTRGQQVTLRCSPKSGHDTVSWYQQALGQGPQFIFQYYEEEERQRGNFPDRFSGHQFPNYSSELNVNALLLGDSALYLCASSFPTSMNNEQFFGPGTRLTVL.

This clonotype has at least ten counts. The rearrangement joins TRBV29-1 to TRBJ1-4; D is uncertain. V was pared by 4 bases and J by 5 bases, with 5 bases between. CDR1 and CDR2 (germline): SQVTM, ANQGSEA. The CDR3 has 11 amino acids. CDR3 sequence: CSVGENEKLFF. Written as DNA, the CDR3 is TGCAGCGTTGGTGAAAATGAAAAACTGTTTTTT.

The chain combines TRBV3-1 with TRBJ1-1; D is ambiguous. Germline CDR1 LGHDT, CDR2 YNNKEL (reference sequence). This CDR3 comprises 14 residues. V was pared by 0 bases and J by 6 bases, with 11 bases between. The CDR3 DNA follows: TGTGCCAGCAGCCAAGATCCCCATAGGGCTGAAGCTTTCTTT. Amino acids: CASSQDPHRAEAFF.

This clonotype was seen at least ten times. V and J are TRBV20-1 and TRBJ2-3; 8 positions agree with TRBD1. Germline CDR1 is DFQATT and CDR2 is SNEGSKA (reference sequence). The CDR3 is 14 residues long. V dropped 5 bases and J dropped 9; count of bases not matched to a gene: 13. As DNA, the CDR3 is TGCAGTGCTCCCGGACAGGGCGGGGTTTGGACGCAGTATTTT. Residues: CSAPGQGGVWTQYF.

This clonotype was seen only a few times. This sequence joins TRBV7-6 and TRBJ1-5; D gene unclear. From germline, CDR1 is SGHVS and CDR2 FNYEAQ. The V end was cut by 2 bases, the J end by 2 bases, with 16 bases between. The CDR3 is 17 residues long. CDR3 bases: TGTGCCAGCAGCTTATCTCCCGGCGGGGATGGCAATCAGCCCCAGCATTTT. Protein sequence: CASSLSPGGDGNQPQHF.

This clonotype was found a few times. CDR3 amino acids: CASSWDRGLFF. The CDR3 bases are TGTGCCAGCAGCTGGGACAGGGGCCTCTTCTTC. The chain recombines TRBV7-2 with TRBJ2-1; TRBD1 aligns across 10 bases. The CDR3 length is 11 residues. Germline trimming cut 4 bases from V and 16 bases from J; bases unmatched to any gene: 4. Germline-derived CDR1 and CDR2 are SGHTA and FQGNSA. Complete variable domain (other parts from reference TRBV7-2 and TRBJ2-1): GAGVSQSPSNKVTEKGKDVELRCDPISGHTALYWYRQSLGQGLEFLIYFQGNSAPDKSGLPSDRFSAERTGGSVSTLTIQRTQQEDSAVYLCASSWDRGLFFGPGTRLTVL.

This clonotype was counted many times. V usage is TRBV6-5 and J usage is TRBJ1-1, with a tentative D call TRBD1 (5 bases). This CDR3 comprises 13 residues. V lost 7 bases and J 5 bases, leaving 14 bases between the germline ends. CDR1 and CDR2 from the germline V gene are MNHEY and SVGAGI. In nucleotides, the CDR3 is TGTGCCAGCACCTACGGGGGGGGGACTGAAGCTTTCTTT. Protein product: CASTYGGGTEAFF.

This clonotype showed up many times. The CDR3 DNA reads TGTGCCAGCAGTTTTTTTCCGTCGAACTATGGCTACACCTTC. Protein sequence: CASSFFPSNYGYTF. The V gene is TRBV27, the J gene TRBJ1-2; D is uncertain. The germline CDR1 and CDR2 sequences are MNHEY and SMNVEV (reference sequence). Trimming shortened V by 3 bases and J by 2 bases, and 10 bases separated the two germline ends. The CDR3 runs 14 residues.

This clonotype was detected many times. V gene TRBV7-9 combines with J gene TRBJ2-7; the D gene is possibly TRBD1 (6 bases). V was trimmed by 4 bases and J by 4 bases, leaving 8 bases between them. Germline values: CDR1 SEHNR, CDR2 FQNEAQ (reference sequence). CDR3 length equals 12 residues. The CDR3 nucleotides are TGTGCCAGCAGCTCAGGGGAGTACGAGCAGTACTTC. Protein product: CASSSGEYEQYF.

This clonotype has more than one count but fewer than ten. CDR3 in amino acids: CASTRDRAAGANVLTF. The CDR3 nucleotides read TGTGCCAGCACCCGGGACAGGGCGGCCGGGGCCAACGTCCTGACTTTC. The chain has TRBV2 and TRBJ2-6; TRBD1 matches at 9 bases. CDR1 and CDR2 (germline): SNHLY, FYNNEI. V trimming: 7 bases; J trimming: 4 bases; junction bases outside the gene matches: 8. The CDR3 is 16 residues long. The full variable domain, in which reference TRBV2 and TRBJ2-6 provide the parts outside the CDR3, is EPEVTQTPSHQVTQMGQEVILRCVPISNHLYFYWYRQILGQKVEFLVSFYNNEISEKSEIFDDQFSVERPDGSNFTLKIRSTKLEDSAMYFCASTRDRAAGANVLTFGAGSRLTVL.

This clonotype turned up a few times. CDR3 loop: CASRGAFSGANVLTF. The CDR3 DNA follows: TGTGCCAGCAGGGGGGCCTTCTCTGGGGCCAACGTCCTGACTTTC. The genes are TRBV9 and TRBJ2-6, with a tentative D call TRBD1 (6 bases). Trimming took off 5 bases at V and 0 bases at J, with 9 bases between the two ends. Per the germline V gene, CDR1 is SGDLS and CDR2 is YYNGEE. This CDR3 contains 15 residues.

This clonotype was seen a handful of times. The chain recombines TRBV5-1 with TRBJ2-1, with 7 bases lining up with TRBD1. The CDR3 extends over 15 amino acids. The V and J ends lost 4 bases and 7 bases, in that order; junction bases with no gene match: 11. CDR1 is SGHRS and CDR2 is YFSETQ in the germline V gene. The chain's CDR3 is CASSPGQPGRNEQFF. The CDR3 DNA sequence: TGCGCCAGCAGCCCGGGACAGCCTGGTCGGAATGAGCAGTTCTTC.

This clonotype was seen only a few times. This CDR3 is CASSESGSTEAFF. The CDR3 region has the DNA TGCGCCAGCAGTGAGTCGGGGAGTACTGAAGCTTTCTTT. The genes are TRBV10-1 and TRBJ1-1; unclear D gene. V was shortened by 0 bases and J by 5 bases, with 7 bases between the two germline ends. Germline lookup yields CDR1 WNHNN and CDR2 SYGVQD (reference sequence). This CDR3 comprises 13 residues.

This clonotype was seen ten or more times. CDR3 bases: TGTGCCAGCAGCCGCCAGGGAAATCAGCCCCAGCATTTT. Its protein product is CASSRQGNQPQHF. The V call is TRBV16, the J call TRBJ1-5; tentative D call: TRBD1 (5 bases). CDR1 is KGHSY, CDR2 FQNENV, per germline. Between the trimmed V and J ends, which lost 4 bases and 4 bases, there was a span of 8 bases. The CDR3 covers 13 residues.

This clonotype was seen only a few times. This chain connects TRBV6-6 to TRBJ1-4; 7 nucleotides agree with TRBD1. V dropped 2 bases and J dropped 8; count of bases not matched to a gene: 8. The CDR3 totals 15 residues. From germline, CDR1 is MNHNY and CDR2 SVGAGI (reference sequence). The CDR3 DNA reads as TGTGCCAGCAGTTACGTGTCAGGGGGGGGGGAAAAACTGTTTTTT. It specifies CASSYVSGGGEKLFF.

The chain combines TRBV3-1 with TRBJ2-1, with a weak D call TRBD2 (7 bases). Germline CDR1 and CDR2: LGHDT and YNNKEL (reference sequence). The CDR3 sequence is 16 residues long. V was shortened by 4 bases and J by 3 bases, with 16 bases between the two germline ends. The CDR3 protein is CASSPNRGGLYNEQFF. The CDR3 DNA follows: TGTGCCAGCAGCCCCAACCGCGGGGGCCTCTACAATGAGCAGTTCTTC.

In DNA, the CDR3 is TGCGCCAGCAGCTCGGGACCGGAGACAGATACGCAGTATTTT. It encodes CASSSGPETDTQYF. This sequence joins TRBV5-1 and TRBJ2-3; D could derive from TRBD1 or TRBD2 (5 bases each). In germline, CDR1 is SGHRS, CDR2 YFSETQ. V lost 3 bases to trimming and J lost 3 bases, with 11 bases between them. This CDR3 has 14 amino acids. Complete variable domain (other parts from reference TRBV5-1 and TRBJ2-3): KAGVTQTPRYLIKTRGQQVTLSCSPISGHRSVSWYQQTPGQGLQFLFEYFSETQRNKGNFPGRFSGRQFSNSRSEMNVSTLELGDSALYLCASSSGPETDTQYFGPGTRLTVL.